This T cell receptor beta chain was obtained from a study of beta chain features in type 1 diabetes. Germline CDR1 MGHDK, CDR2 SYGVNS. The ends lost 2 bases at V and 4 bases at J; junction bases unmatched: 4. The CDR3 spans 16 residues. Since all of the isolated RNA was reverse transcribed, expressed TCRB transcripts were what got sequenced. Naive, central memory and regulatory T cell samples yielded about 3.57 million reads on average. Assay used: immunoSEQ multiplex PCR; TCRdb lists only in-frame clones, some missing. The sample lists just over 450,000 clones, roughly 31% occurring once. This clone was recorded a few times. Its antigen is unknown. Isolation of CD4+ naive, central memory, regulatory and stem cell-like memory cells was achieved by sorting via CD45RO/CCR7/CD25/CD127/CD95/CD27. Study-wide points: Patients showed naive, central memory and Treg TCRB repertoires that appeared more similar than those of healthy donors. Still unanswered here is whether HLA type influences TCRB rearrangement.

Sequencing input: naive CD4+ T cells from blood. The TCR sequence derives from a man younger than 35 in good health. The chain links TRBV25-1 to TRBJ2-1; TRBD2 matches 11 bases. The CDR3 protein is CASSETGTSGYNEQFF. The CDR3 nucleotides are TGTGCCAGCAGTGAAACTGGGACTAGCGGATACAATGAGCAGTTCTTC.